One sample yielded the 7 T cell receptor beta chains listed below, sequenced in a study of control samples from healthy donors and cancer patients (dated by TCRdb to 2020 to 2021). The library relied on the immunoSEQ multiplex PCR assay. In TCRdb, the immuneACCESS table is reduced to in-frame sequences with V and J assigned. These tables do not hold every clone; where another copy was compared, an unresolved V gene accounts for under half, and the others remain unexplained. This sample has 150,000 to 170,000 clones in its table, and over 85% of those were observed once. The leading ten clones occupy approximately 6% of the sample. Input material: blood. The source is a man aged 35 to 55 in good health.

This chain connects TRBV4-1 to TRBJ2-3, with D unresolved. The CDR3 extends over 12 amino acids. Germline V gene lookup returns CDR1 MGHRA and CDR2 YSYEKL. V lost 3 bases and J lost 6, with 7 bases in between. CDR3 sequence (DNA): TGCGCCAGCAGCCACCCCCTCGATACGCAGTATTTT. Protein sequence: CASSHPLDTQYF.

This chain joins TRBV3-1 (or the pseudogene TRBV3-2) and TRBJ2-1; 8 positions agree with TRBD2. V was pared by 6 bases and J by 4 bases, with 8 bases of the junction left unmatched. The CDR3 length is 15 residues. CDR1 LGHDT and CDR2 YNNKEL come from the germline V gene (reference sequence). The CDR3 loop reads CASSLQSGGYNEQFF. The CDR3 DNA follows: TGTGCCAGCAGTCTTCAGTCGGGGGGGTACAATGAGCAGTTCTTC.

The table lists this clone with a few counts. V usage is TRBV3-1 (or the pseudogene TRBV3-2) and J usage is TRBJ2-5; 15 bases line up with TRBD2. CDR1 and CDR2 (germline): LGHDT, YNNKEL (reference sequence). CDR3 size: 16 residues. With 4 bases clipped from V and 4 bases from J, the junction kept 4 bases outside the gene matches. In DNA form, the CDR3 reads TGTGCCAGCAGCCGGGGACTAGCGGGGGGAGGAGAGACCCAGTACTTC. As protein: CASSRGLAGGGETQYF.

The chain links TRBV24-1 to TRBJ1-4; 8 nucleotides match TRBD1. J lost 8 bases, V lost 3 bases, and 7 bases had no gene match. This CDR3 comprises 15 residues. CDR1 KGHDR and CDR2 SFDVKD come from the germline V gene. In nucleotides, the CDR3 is TGTGCCACCAGTGATAGTTCAGGGGGCCGAGAAAAACTGTTTTTT. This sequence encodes CATSDSSGGREKLFF.

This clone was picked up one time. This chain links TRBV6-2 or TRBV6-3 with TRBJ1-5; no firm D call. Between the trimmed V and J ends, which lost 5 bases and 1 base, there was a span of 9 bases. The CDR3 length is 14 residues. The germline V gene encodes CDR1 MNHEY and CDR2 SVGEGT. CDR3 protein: CASSTPFSNQPQHF. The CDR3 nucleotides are TGTGCCAGCAGTACCCCTTTCAGCAATCAGCCCCAGCATTTT.

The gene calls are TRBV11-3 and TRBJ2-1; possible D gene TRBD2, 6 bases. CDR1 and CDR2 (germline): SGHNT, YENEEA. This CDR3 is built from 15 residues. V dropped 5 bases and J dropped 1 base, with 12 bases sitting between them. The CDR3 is CASSRGTASYNEQFF. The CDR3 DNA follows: TGTGCCAGCAGCCGCGGGACGGCATCCTACAATGAGCAGTTCTTC. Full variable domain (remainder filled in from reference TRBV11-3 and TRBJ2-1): EAGVVQSPRYKIIEKKQPVAFWCNPISGHNTLYWYLQNLGQGPELLIRYENEEAVDDSQLPKDRFSAERLKGVDSTLKIQPAELGDSAVYLCASSRGTASYNEQFFGPGTRLTVL.

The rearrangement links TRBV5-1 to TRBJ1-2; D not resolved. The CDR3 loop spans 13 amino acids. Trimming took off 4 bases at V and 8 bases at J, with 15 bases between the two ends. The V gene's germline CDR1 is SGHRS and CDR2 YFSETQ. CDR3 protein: CASSLTSRLGYTF. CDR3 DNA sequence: TGCGCCAGCAGCCTCACGAGCAGGCTCGGCTACACCTTC.